Each of the 11 T cell receptor beta chains below was sequenced from the same sample in a study of shared clonotypes between healthy human individuals. TCRdb's table, derived via immunoSEQ multiplex PCR, lists solely in-frame clones and lacks some. The repertoire has millions of clones, over 90% of them found once; the top ten carry 0.39%. Material: naive CD4+ T cells from PBMCs. Subset described: CD45RA+ positively selected. The receptor set was obtained from a man aged 18 to 35 in good health. Some clones in this sample may be carry-over from other donors' samples.

J is TRBJ1-2 and V is TRBV5-1; a possible D gene is TRBD1 (6 bases). Germline CDR1 reads SGHRS; CDR2 reads YFSETQ. Trimming cost V 4 bases and J 6 bases, with 16 bases left between them. CDR3 length equals 14 residues. CDR3 in DNA: TGCGCCAGCAGCCGGGACACTGGGACGGATGGCTACACCTTC. Translating it yields CASSRDTGTDGYTF.

The chain carries TRBV4-2 and TRBJ2-5, with 9 bases identical to TRBD1. This CDR3 is built from 16 residues. V was pared by 1 base and J by 5 bases, with 8 bases of the junction left unmatched. Germline-derived CDR1 and CDR2 are LGHNA and YNFKEQ. The CDR3 reads CASSQVTGGGVETQYF. DNA of the CDR3: TGTGCCAGCAGCCAAGTTACAGGGGGCGGGGTGGAGACCCAGTACTTC.

This clone occurred a few times. V usage is TRBV28 and J usage is TRBJ1-4, with D hard to call. In germline, CDR1 is MDHEN, CDR2 SYDVKM. With 7 bases removed from V and 7 bases from J, the gap between germline ends came to 13 bases. This CDR3 is built from 13 residues. The CDR3 here is CASNSGRGEKLFF. The CDR3 DNA reads TGTGCCAGCAATTCTGGTCGTGGTGAAAAACTGTTTTTT.

The chain employs TRBV5-4 and TRBJ1-3; 7 bases match TRBD1. Germline values: CDR1 SGHNT, CDR2 YYREEE (reference sequence). The CDR3 is made up of 15 amino acids. J was trimmed by 1 base and V by 4 bases; bases with no gene match: 5. CDR3 amino acids: CASSHTGVSGNTIYF. CDR3 in DNA: TGTGCCAGCAGCCATACAGGGGTATCTGGAAACACCATATATTTT.

The chain recombines TRBV4-3 with TRBJ1-1; tentative D call: TRBD1 (5 bases). Trimming removed 0 bases at V and 11 bases at J, with 19 bases between. The CDR3 loop spans 15 amino acids. Germline V gene lookup returns CDR1 LGHNA and CDR2 YSLEER. The CDR3 DNA follows: TGCGCCAGCAGCCAAGAAGCGCACAGGACCCTAGGGGCTTTCTTT. It specifies CASSQEAHRTLGAFF.

CDR3 in DNA: TGTGCCAGCAGTGGAGGCTTTGGAGGACTTACGGGGACTGAAGCTTTCTTT. Translating it yields CASSGGFGGLTGTEAFF. The chain carries TRBV6-1 and TRBJ1-1; D uncertain. Germline loops: CDR1 MNHNS, CDR2 SASEGT. V dropped 4 bases and J dropped 5 bases, with 23 bases sitting between them. The CDR3 consists of 17 residues.

This chain links TRBV28 with TRBJ2-7; 7 bases are a match to TRBD2. V lost 6 bases, J lost 2 bases, and 7 bases stayed unmatched. There are 14 residues in the CDR3. Germline V CDR1 and CDR2: MDHEN, SYDVKM. DNA for the CDR3: TGTGCCAGCAGACCCACCCTAGCGGCCTACGAGCAGTACTTC. Translation: CASRPTLAAYEQYF.

This chain links TRBV18 with TRBJ2-2; D possibly corresponds to TRBD2 (6 bases). The germline gives CDR1 KGHSH, CDR2 LQKENI. The CDR3 sequence is 17 residues long. V lost 1 base, J lost 1 base, and 13 bases lay in between. In DNA, the CDR3 is TGTGCCAGCTCACCACAAATTAGCGGAGAGAACACCGGGGAGCTGTTTTTT. Amino acid sequence: CASSPQISGENTGELFF.

The chain is built from TRBV18 and TRBJ2-7; no clear D. V was pared by 2 bases and J by 2 bases, with 13 bases between. Germline assignment: CDR1 KGHSH and CDR2 LQKENI. The CDR3 contains 15 residues. The CDR3 bases are TGTGCCAGCTCACCAAATGTAGGTCAGCCCTACGAGCAGTACTTC. Protein product: CASSPNVGQPYEQYF. The full variable domain, completed using reference TRBV18 and TRBJ2-7, is NAGVMQNPRHLVRRRGQEARLRCSPMKGHSHVYWYRQLPEEGLKFMVYLQKENIIDESGMPKERFSAEFPKEGPSILRIQQVVRGDSAAYFCASSPNVGQPYEQYFGPGTRLTVT.

Comment on this clone: In the same sample, other DNA sequences code for this CDR3. The chain couples TRBV7-8 to TRBJ1-5, with D possibly TRBD1 on 5 matching bases. V lost 2 bases and J 5 bases, leaving 10 bases between the germline ends. Germline-derived CDR1 and CDR2 are SGHVS and FQNEAQ. This CDR3 comprises 14 residues. The CDR3 loop reads CASSLRGGDQPQHF. The CDR3 bases are TGTGCCAGCAGCTTAAGGGGTGGGGATCAGCCCCAGCATTTT.

V usage is TRBV5-8 and J usage is TRBJ2-1; TRBD2 matches 8 bases. This CDR3 spans 16 amino acids. V lost 0 bases to trimming and J lost 4 bases; unmatched junction nucleotides: 6. Germline V CDR1 and CDR2: SGHTS, YDEGEE. The CDR3 DNA reads as TGTGCCAGCAGCTTGGCCTTGAGCGGGAGTTACAATGAGCAGTTCTTC. It translates to CASSLALSGSYNEQFF.